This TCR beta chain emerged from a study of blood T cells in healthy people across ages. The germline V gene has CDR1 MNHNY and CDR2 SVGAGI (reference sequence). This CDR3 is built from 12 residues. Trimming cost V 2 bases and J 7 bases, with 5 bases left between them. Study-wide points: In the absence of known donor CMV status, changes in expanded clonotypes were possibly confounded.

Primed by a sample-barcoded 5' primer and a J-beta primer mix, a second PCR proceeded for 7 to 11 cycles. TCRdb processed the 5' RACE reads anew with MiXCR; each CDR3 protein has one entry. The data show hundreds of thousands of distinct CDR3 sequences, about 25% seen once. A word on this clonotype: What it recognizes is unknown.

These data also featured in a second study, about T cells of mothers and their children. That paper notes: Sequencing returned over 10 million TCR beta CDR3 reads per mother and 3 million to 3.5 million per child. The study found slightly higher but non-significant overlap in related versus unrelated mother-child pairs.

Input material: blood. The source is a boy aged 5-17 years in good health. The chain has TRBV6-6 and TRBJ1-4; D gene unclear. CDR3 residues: CASSYDSEKLFF. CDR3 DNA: TGTGCCAGCAGTTACGATAGTGAAAAACTGTTTTTT.